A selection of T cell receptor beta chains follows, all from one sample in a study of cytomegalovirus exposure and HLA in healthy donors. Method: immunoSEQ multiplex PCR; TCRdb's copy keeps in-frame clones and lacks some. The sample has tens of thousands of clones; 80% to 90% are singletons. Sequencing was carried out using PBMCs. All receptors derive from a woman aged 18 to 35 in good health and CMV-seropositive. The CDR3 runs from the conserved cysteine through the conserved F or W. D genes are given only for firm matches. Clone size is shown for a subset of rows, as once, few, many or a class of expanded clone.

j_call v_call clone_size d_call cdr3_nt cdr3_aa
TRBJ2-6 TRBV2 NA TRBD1 TGTGCCAGCAGCCGGACAGGAAGCTCTGGGGCCAACGTCCTGACTTTC CASSRTGSSGANVLTF
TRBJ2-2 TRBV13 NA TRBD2 TGTGCCAGCCGGGGGGGTCCCGGGGAGCTGTTTTTT CASRGGPGELFF
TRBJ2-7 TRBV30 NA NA TGTGCCGGGGCCGTGGCGGGGGACACCCACGAGCAGTACTTC CAGAVAGDTHEQYF
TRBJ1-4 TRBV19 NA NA TGTGCCAGTAGTACATTTTCAGAAAAACTGTTTTTT CASSTFSEKLFF
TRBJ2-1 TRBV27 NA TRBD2 TGTGCCAGCAGTTTAGGGGCTAGCGGGAGCAATGAGCAGTTCTTC CASSLGASGSNEQFF
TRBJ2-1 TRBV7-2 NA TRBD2 TGTGCCAGCAGCTTAGCTAGCGGGGGGCTGTACAATGAGCAGTTCTTC CASSLASGGLYNEQFF
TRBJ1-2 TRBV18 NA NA TGTGCCAGCTCACCACCTGCGTTACCCGTGGAGTATGGCTACACCTTC CASSPPALPVEYGYTF
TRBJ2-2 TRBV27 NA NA TGTGCCAGCAGACATCAGGGTACCGGGGAGCTGTTTTTT CASRHQGTGELFF
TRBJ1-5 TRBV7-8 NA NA TGTGCCAGCAGCTTATACAGGGTCGCGAGCAATCAGCCCCAGCATTTT CASSLYRVASNQPQHF
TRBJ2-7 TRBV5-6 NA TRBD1 TGTGCCAGCAGCCTGGGACAGGGGCTGGCTGGCTACGAGCAGTACTTC CASSLGQGLAGYEQYF
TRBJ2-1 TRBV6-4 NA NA TGTGCCAGCAGTGGCGGGCCCGAGAATGAGCAGTTCTTC CASSGGPENEQFF
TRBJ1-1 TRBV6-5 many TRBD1 TGTGCCAGCAGTTACACAGGGGGAAGCACTGAAGCTTTCTTT CASSYTGGSTEAFF
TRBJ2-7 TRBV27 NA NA TGTGCCAGCAGTTTATCGGTAGGGAGCGAGCAGTACTTC CASSLSVGSEQYF
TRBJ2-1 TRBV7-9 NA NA TGTGCCAGCAGCTTAGGCGACAATGAGCAGTTCTTC CASSLGDNEQFF
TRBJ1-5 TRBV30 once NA TGTGCCTGGAGCTTAAACGGTCAGCCCCAGCATTTT CAWSLNGQPQHF
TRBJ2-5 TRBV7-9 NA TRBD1 TGTGCCAGCAGCTTGTTCCGAGACAGGGTCGTCCTTGGACAAGAGACCCAGTACTTC CASSLFRDRVVLGQETQYF
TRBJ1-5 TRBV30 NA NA TGTGCCTGGAGACATACAGGTGGCAATCAGCCCCAGCATTTT CAWRHTGGNQPQHF
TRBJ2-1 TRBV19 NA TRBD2 TGTGCCAGTAGTCCCCTAGGACTAGCCGGGTCTAATGAGCAGTTCTTC CASSPLGLAGSNEQFF
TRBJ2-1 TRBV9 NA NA TGTGCCAGCAGCGACCGACTCGGCGGGGAGGAGCAGTTCTTC CASSDRLGGEEQFF
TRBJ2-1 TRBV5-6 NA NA TGTGCCAGCAGCTTGGGCAGGGGTCGTTGGAATGAGCAGTTCTTC CASSLGRGRWNEQFF
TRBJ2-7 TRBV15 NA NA TGTGCCACCAGCAGAGCTGGACACCTCAGGGGCTACGAGCAGTACTTC CATSRAGHLRGYEQYF
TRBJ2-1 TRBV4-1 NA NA TGCGCCAGCCGCTCGGACAGTTACAATGAGCAGTTCTTC CASRSDSYNEQFF